The clone carrying this T cell receptor beta chain has at least ten counts. Its matching antigen is unknown. Two-round multiplex PCR amplified TCR beta CDR3 from genomic DNA. For every TRBV and TRBJ gene, a specific primer was used in first-round PCR. TCRdb called the multiplex PCR reads again in MiXCR, with one record for every CDR3 protein. The data contain around 51,000 distinct CDR3 sequences, 30% to 40% of them singletons. CDR1 PRHDT and CDR2 FYEKMQ come from the germline V gene (reference sequence). The CDR3 covers 15 residues. V was clipped by 4 bases and J by 2 bases, with 13 bases between them. This sample was included in a study of prognosis after radiotherapy for stage I lung cancer. Study-wide points: Before stereotactic body radiation therapy the median unique TCR clone count was around 9,400, and afterwards it fell to almost 7,000.

V usage is TRBV13 and J usage is TRBJ2-3; D perhaps matches TRBD1 (6 bases). This TCR derives from a donor aged 50 or older with non-small cell lung cancer. The source was PBMCs, collected before or after stereotactic body radiation therapy (not recorded which). The CDR3 protein is CASSSLQGPTDTQYF. The CDR3 DNA sequence: TGTGCCAGCAGCTCCCTCCAGGGGCCCACAGATACGCAGTATTTT.